This T cell receptor beta chain was recovered during a study of graft-versus-host responses after intestinal transplantation. The assay was immunoSEQ multiplex PCR, and TCRdb's table has in-frame clones only and misses some. This table has around 17,000 clones, about 80% appearing once. In germline, CDR1 is MDHEN, CDR2 SYDVKM. This CDR3 comprises 13 residues. Graft-derived tissue was subjected to processing to liberate intraepithelial and lamina propria lymphocytes. A remark on this clone: What it binds is unknown.

The study's findings and limits: The presence of high graft-versus-host to host-versus-graft clonal ratios in allografts characterized patients with graft-donor T cell macrochimerism. The study associated peak circulating GvH clone levels with early post-transplant HvG declines. Ileal or blood samples showed some GvH clones first, and such clones were also found in recipient marrow.

This specimen was ileum tissue, taken roughly 98 days after intestinal transplant. The clonotype originates from a human patient who received an intestinal transplant, so some T cells may come from the graft donor. The chain is built from TRBV28 and TRBJ2-5, with D hard to call. The J call may be incorrect, as the DNA end agrees better with TRBJ2-7. The CDR3: CASSFLGSYEQYF. DNA of the CDR3: TGTGCCAGCAGTTTTTTGGGGTCCTACGAGCAGTACTTC.